Here is one T cell receptor (beta chain) with its context. The source of the sample is a study of cytomegalovirus exposure and HLA in healthy donors. Per the germline V gene, CDR1 is MGHRA and CDR2 is YSYEKL. V was clipped by 1 base and J by 4 bases, with 11 bases between them. CDR3 length equals 15 residues. Researchers ran the PCR with 60 Vbeta and 13 Jbeta primers. Profiling relied on immunoSEQ multiplex PCR, and the TCRdb table lists in-frame clones only, not all of them. The top ten hold approximately 6.9% of the sample, which has 120,000 to 150,000 clones, almost 80% seen once. The J gene is TRBJ1-3, the V gene TRBV4-1; D is unclear. This TCR was recovered from a woman in her thirties or forties in good health and CMV-seropositive. The sequencing input was PBMCs. The CDR3 nucleotides are TGCGCCAGCAGCCAAGTTATCGGGGAAGGAAACACCATATATTTT. As protein: CASSQVIGEGNTIYF.